This is a list of T cell receptor beta chains from one sample in a study of blood T cell repertoires in COVID-19. TCRdb's table, derived via immunoSEQ multiplex PCR, lists solely in-frame clones and lacks some. The data hold a few hundred thousand clones, with approximately 85% observed a single time. The sample consisted of PBMCs or T cells enriched from blood (not recorded which). All receptors come from a woman aged 45-59 years who had recovered from COVID-19. Both conserved end residues are part of each CDR3. Each record gives: J gene, D gene, V gene, CDR3 protein. D genes are given only for firm matches.

j_gene: TRBJ2-1; d_gene: .; v_gene: TRBV4-1; CDR3aa: CASATPPYNEQFF
j_gene: TRBJ2-1; d_gene: TRBD2; v_gene: TRBV9; CDR3aa: CASSVGPGGLAGDSEQFF
j_gene: TRBJ1-4; d_gene: .; v_gene: TRBV28; CDR3aa: CASSLTGSSNEKLFF
j_gene: TRBJ1-2; d_gene: TRBD1; v_gene: TRBV7-2; CDR3aa: CASSPRTGPYGYTF
j_gene: TRBJ2-7; d_gene: .; v_gene: TRBV5-4; CDR3aa: CASSLAEDSYEQYF
j_gene: TRBJ1-1; d_gene: TRBD1; v_gene: TRBV5-1; CDR3aa: CASSLGGGLNTEAFF
j_gene: TRBJ2-7; d_gene: TRBD2; v_gene: TRBV28; CDR3aa: CASSSLASGTYYEQYF
j_gene: TRBJ2-5; d_gene: TRBD1; v_gene: TRBV19; CDR3aa: CASKQGQGEQETQYF
j_gene: TRBJ2-1; d_gene: .; v_gene: TRBV19; CDR3aa: CASSIGGYNEQFF
j_gene: TRBJ2-5; d_gene: .; v_gene: TRBV4-1; CDR3aa: CASSQARLETQYF
j_gene: TRBJ2-5; d_gene: TRBD1; v_gene: TRBV29-1; CDR3aa: CSASGGTQETQYF
j_gene: TRBJ1-1; d_gene: .; v_gene: TRBV5-4; CDR3aa: CASTPGGENTEAFF
j_gene: TRBJ1-1; d_gene: .; v_gene: TRBV5-1; CDR3aa: CASRPRGNTEAFF
j_gene: TRBJ2-7; d_gene: TRBD1; v_gene: TRBV24-1; CDR3aa: CATSDFRDSRNEQYF
j_gene: TRBJ1-5; d_gene: .; v_gene: TRBV28; CDR3aa: CASTRERKQPQHF
j_gene: TRBJ1-1; d_gene: .; v_gene: TRBV11-2; CDR3aa: CASSLGTVRTEAFF
j_gene: TRBJ1-1; d_gene: TRBD1; v_gene: TRBV2; CDR3aa: CASSEGTGDKAFF
j_gene: TRBJ1-4; d_gene: TRBD1; v_gene: TRBV2; CDR3aa: CASREGTGEKLFF